Listed below are T cell receptor beta chains from one sample, sequenced in a study of shared clonotypes between healthy human individuals. The repertoire was sequenced with immunoSEQ multiplex PCR; TCRdb's copy has only in-frame clones and lacks some. Among some 1,600,000 clones listed, 95% to 99% were seen once. Sequences were obtained from naive CD4+ T cells sorted from blood. Receptors originate from a man aged 25 to 40 in good health. Both conserved end residues are part of each CDR3. The order of the fields is clone size, V gene, J gene, D gene, CDR3 DNA, CDR3 protein. A D gene is named only where the DNA matches it firmly. The size of a clone is reported for some rows only, either as once, few or many, or as a class for expanded clones.

NA	TRBV5-1	TRBJ1-3	NA	TGCGCCAGCAGCTCTACAGGGTCTGGAAACACCATATATTTT	CASSSTGSGNTIYF
NA	TRBV5-1	TRBJ2-7	TRBD2	TGCGCCAGCAGCAGGGGGACTAGCGGGAGCTACGAGCAGTACTTC	CASSRGTSGSYEQYF
once	TRBV6-5	TRBJ2-3	NA	TGTGCCAGCAGTTACTCGAAGGCAGATACGCAGTATTTT	CASSYSKADTQYF
NA	TRBV6-5	TRBJ2-2	TRBD1	TGTGCCAGCAGTACGGACAGGCCCGGCAAGCTGTTTTTT	CASSTDRPGKLFF
NA	TRBV11-3	TRBJ2-2	NA	TGTGCCAGCAGCTTAGGGCGCATGGACAAACGAGACACCGGGGAGCTGTTTTTT	CASSLGRMDKRDTGELFF
NA	TRBV18	TRBJ1-1	NA	TGTGCCAGCTCACAGACTGGACCGGACACTGAAGCTTTCTTT	CASSQTGPDTEAFF
NA	TRBV5-1	TRBJ1-4	NA	TGCGCCAGCAGGGCGGCAACGGGGTCTAATGAAAAACTGTTTTTT	CASRAATGSNEKLFF
once	TRBV19	TRBJ2-1	TRBD2	TGTGCCAGTAGTATAGATCCCCCGGGACTAGGGGGGAATGAGCAGTTCTTC	CASSIDPPGLGGNEQFF
NA	TRBV2	TRBJ1-1	TRBD1	TGTGCCAGCAGGGGGACAGGGGGCACTGAAGCTTTCTTT	CASRGTGGTEAFF
NA	TRBV19	TRBJ1-5	NA	TGTGCCAGTAGTATAGCGGCAGGCCCGAGGAATCAGCCCCAGCATTTT	CASSIAAGPRNQPQHF
NA	TRBV20-1	TRBJ2-5	NA	TGCAGTGCAACTAGGGAGACCCAGTACTTC	CSATRETQYF
NA	TRBV6-1	TRBJ2-7	NA	TGTGCCAGCAGACCACGTCTTGGCTCCTACGAGCAGTACTTC	CASRPRLGSYEQYF
NA	TRBV25-1	TRBJ2-7	TRBD1	TGTGCCAGCAGTGAATACAGGGGGACGTACGAGCAGTACTTC	CASSEYRGTYEQYF
NA	TRBV5-6	TRBJ2-7	TRBD2	TGTGCCAGCAGCCGAGGACTAGCGGCCTCCTACGAGCAGTACTTC	CASSRGLAASYEQYF
NA	TRBV11-2	TRBJ2-1	NA	TGTGCCAGCAGCTTAGGCCGGGGGCGAGGAGGTGAGCAGTTCTTC	CASSLGRGRGGEQFF
NA	TRBV7-8	TRBJ2-1	TRBD2	TGTGCCAGCAGCTTATGGGGGCTAGCGGGCCCTGACAATGAGCAGTTCTTC	CASSLWGLAGPDNEQFF
NA	TRBV7-9	TRBJ1-2	NA	TGTGCCAGCAGCTTAGCAGGCAGAAACTATGGCTACACCTTC	CASSLAGRNYGYTF
NA	TRBV18	TRBJ2-2	NA	TGTGCCAGCTCACCACTTTTGGCCGGACTTACCTCGAACACCGGGGAGCTGTTTTTT	CASSPLLAGLTSNTGELFF
NA	TRBV27	TRBJ2-7	NA	TGTGCCAGCAGTTTAAATGCAGGGTCCTACGAGCAGTACTTC	CASSLNAGSYEQYF
NA	TRBV9	TRBJ2-7	TRBD2	TGTGCCAGCAGCGTAGGGGCTAGCGGGCTTACCTACGAGCAGTACTTC	CASSVGASGLTYEQYF
NA	TRBV20-1	TRBJ2-7	NA	TGCAGTGCTAGAAGCGAGCAGTACTTC	CSARSEQYF
NA	TRBV5-4	TRBJ2-1	NA	TGTGCCAGCAGTTCCCCTGGGAGCTCCTACAATGAGCAGTTCTTC	CASSSPGSSYNEQFF
NA	TRBV28	TRBJ2-6	TRBD2	TGTGCCAGTGTACTAGCGGCCATGAACTCTGGGGCCAACGTCCTGACTTTC	CASVLAAMNSGANVLTF
NA	TRBV18	TRBJ2-7	TRBD1	TGTGCCAGCCAGGGGACAGGGGAAACTGTGCAGTACTTC	CASQGTGETVQYF
NA	TRBV5-4	TRBJ2-7	TRBD1	TGTGCCAGCAGCTTGGTGGACAGGGCCTACGAGCAGTACTTC	CASSLVDRAYEQYF
NA	TRBV12-5	TRBJ1-2	NA	TGTGCTAGTGCTTCGGGCAATAACTATGGCTACACCTTC	CASASGNNYGYTF
once	TRBV27	TRBJ1-5	NA	TGTGCCAGCAGTTTATTGAGGGCGGAAGGCAATCAGCCCCAGCATTTT	CASSLLRAEGNQPQHF
NA	TRBV9	TRBJ1-2	NA	TGTGCCAGCAGCGTAAAGGGGCAGGGTGGCTACACCTTC	CASSVKGQGGYTF
NA	TRBV7-8	TRBJ2-5	TRBD1	TGTGCCAGCAGCGATAGACAGGGAAGGGAGACCCAGTACTTC	CASSDRQGRETQYF
NA	TRBV7-2	TRBJ1-1	TRBD1	TGTGCCAGCAGTTTGGAGACAGGGGGGTACACTGAAGCTTTCTTT	CASSLETGGYTEAFF
NA	TRBV7-9	TRBJ2-7	NA	TGTGCCAGCAGCTTAGGAGGGGGTTCCTACGAGCAGTACTTC	CASSLGGGSYEQYF
once	TRBV5-5	TRBJ2-3	NA	TGTGCCAGCAGCTTCGGGCCCCCAGATACGCAGTATTTT	CASSFGPPDTQYF
NA	TRBV14	TRBJ2-6	TRBD1	TGTGCCAGCAGCCAAGAACCAGGGGGAATCGGTGGGGCCAACGTCCTGACTTTC	CASSQEPGGIGGANVLTF
NA	TRBV7-2	TRBJ2-3	TRBD2	TGTGCCAGCAGCTTCGGCGGGAGCAAGTCAGATACGCAGTATTTT	CASSFGGSKSDTQYF
NA	TRBV27	TRBJ2-7	NA	TGTGCCAGCAGTCCAACCTTAGCGGTGGACCTTTACGAGCAGTACTTC	CASSPTLAVDLYEQYF
NA	TRBV5-1	TRBJ2-1	TRBD2	TGCGCCAGCAGCTTAGGGACTATTCTACCCTTTGGGGATGAGCAGTTCTTC	CASSLGTILPFGDEQFF
once	TRBV18	TRBJ2-7	NA	TGTGCCAGCTCACCTCTGCAGGGGACCCACGAGCAGTACTTC	CASSPLQGTHEQYF
NA	TRBV10-1	TRBJ2-3	NA	TGCGCCACTCGTCAACGGGGCACAGATACGCAGTATTTT	CATRQRGTDTQYF
NA	TRBV9	TRBJ1-5	NA	TGTGCCAGCAGTGGGACTCCTAATCAGCCCCAGCATTTT	CASSGTPNQPQHF
NA	TRBV10-3	TRBJ1-1	NA	TGTGCCATCAGTCAGGGGATGAACACTGAAGCTTTCTTT	CAISQGMNTEAFF
NA	TRBV28	TRBJ2-7	TRBD2	TGTGCCAGCTTACGACTAGCGGGATCCTACGAGCAGTACTTC	CASLRLAGSYEQYF
NA	TRBV18	TRBJ2-5	NA	TGTGCCAGCTCACCACCCGGACGGGTAGAGACCCAGTACTTC	CASSPPGRVETQYF
NA	TRBV5-1	TRBJ2-1	NA	TGCGCCAGCAGCGGGGACCACAGCTCCTACAATGAGCAGTTCTTC	CASSGDHSSYNEQFF
NA	TRBV7-3	TRBJ1-1	NA	TGTGCCAGCAGCTCGGGTGGGACTGAAGCTTTCTTT	CASSSGGTEAFF
NA	TRBV28	TRBJ1-1	NA	TGTGCCAGCAGTTTAATAGAGAACACTGAAGCTTTCTTT	CASSLIENTEAFF
NA	TRBV15	TRBJ2-7	TRBD2	TGTGCCACCAGCAGAGGAGCCCACGGAAGCGGGAGGGCCTACGAGCAGTACTTC	CATSRGAHGSGRAYEQYF
NA	TRBV11-2	TRBJ1-1	NA	TGTGCCAGCAGCCGCAGGGAAACTGAAGCTTTCTTT	CASSRRETEAFF
NA	TRBV28	TRBJ1-5	NA	TGTGCCAGCAGTTTAGAAGAGGGGCCCGGCAATCAGCCCCAGCATTTT	CASSLEEGPGNQPQHF
NA	TRBV9	TRBJ1-2	TRBD1	TGTGCCAGCAGCGTGGGGACAGGAGGAATAATAGATGGCTACACCTTC	CASSVGTGGIIDGYTF
NA	TRBV11-2	TRBJ2-3	TRBD2	TGTGCCAGCAGCTTAGCCAGCGGGAGGGCGGGAGATACGCAGTATTTT	CASSLASGRAGDTQYF
once	TRBV5-6	TRBJ2-3	TRBD1	TGTGCCAGCAGCTCCTTGGGCAGGGGGACAGATACGCAGTATTTT	CASSSLGRGTDTQYF
once	TRBV5-4	TRBJ2-7	NA	TGTGCCAGCAGCAAAAGGTCCGGACTGGGCTCCTACGAGCAGTACTTC	CASSKRSGLGSYEQYF
NA	TRBV6-4	TRBJ2-3	NA	TGTGCCAGCAGCCGGGGCCCCGGGACAGATACGCAGTATTTT	CASSRGPGTDTQYF
NA	TRBV19	TRBJ1-5	TRBD1	TGTGCCAGTAGTAGGGGACAGTCGGCGTATAGCAATCAGCCCCAGCATTTT	CASSRGQSAYSNQPQHF